These 16 T cell receptor beta chains originate from one sample sequenced in a study of memory B cells and T cells in multiple sclerosis. Separate sequencing covered autoproliferating (CFSE-dim) and non-proliferating (CFSE-high) T cells from stimulus-free culture. Approximately 5x10^7 CFSE-labeled PBMCs were cultured six to eight days unstimulated, then replicate wells were pooled. Profiled with immunoSEQ multiplex PCR; TCRdb holds only in-frame clones, not every one. The data contain roughly 30,000 clones, about 83% of them seen just once; the ten biggest clones take up 2% to 3%. These receptors have no identified antigens. The source material was PBMCs from blood kept in culture. Receptors were obtained from a human donor with multiple sclerosis.

This chain connects TRBV28 to TRBJ1-1; D might be TRBD1 (5 bases). V was shortened by 5 bases and J by 1 base, with 20 bases between the two germline ends. The germline gives CDR1 MDHEN, CDR2 SYDVKM. The CDR3 consists of 17 residues. DNA for the CDR3: TGTGCCAGCAGTCCACCGGGGACGACCTTGAAGAACACTGAAGCTTTCTTT. Protein: CASSPPGTTLKNTEAFF.

J is TRBJ1-3 and V is TRBV7-9, with D possibly being TRBD1 (5 bases). The CDR3 spans 14 residues. The V gene lost 5 bases and the J gene lost 2 bases, with 10 bases spanning the gap. CDR1 is SEHNR, CDR2 FQNEAQ, per germline (reference sequence). DNA of the CDR3: TGTGCCAGCAGCCACGGGACGACTGGAAACACCATATATTTT. As protein: CASSHGTTGNTIYF.

This clone appeared a single time. The CDR3 here is CASSPRGAQREKLFF. CDR3 nucleotides: TGTGCCAGCAGCCCCCGTGGAGCCCAGCGTGAAAAACTGTTTTTT. The chain carries TRBV11-3 and TRBJ1-4; unclear D gene. V lost 5 bases, J lost 7 bases, and 17 bases lay in between. There are 15 residues in the CDR3. The germline V gene encodes CDR1 SGHNT and CDR2 YENEEA.

V gene TRBV19 combines with J gene TRBJ1-4, with D hard to call. The CDR3 has 13 residues. Germline assignment: CDR1 LNHDA and CDR2 SQIVND (reference sequence). Trimming took off 6 bases at V and 4 bases at J, with 9 bases between the two ends. CDR3 nucleotides: TGTGCCAGTAGCGATCAGATTAATGAAAAACTGTTTTTT. Residues: CASSDQINEKLFF.

The chain links TRBV5-6 to TRBJ1-2; D not resolved. V was shortened by 3 bases and J by 3 bases, with 12 bases between the two germline ends. The CDR3 has 14 residues. The germline CDR1 and CDR2 sequences are SGHDT and YYEEEE. The CDR3 spells CASSWETGDYGYTF. The CDR3, as DNA: TGTGCCAGCAGCTGGGAAACCGGCGACTATGGCTACACCTTC. Using reference TRBV5-6 and TRBJ1-2 for the parts outside the CDR3, the full variable domain is DAGVTQSPTHLIKTRGQQVTLRCSPKSGHDTVSWYQQALGQGPQFIFQYYEEEERQRGNFPDRFSGHQFPNYSSELNVNALLLGDSALYLCASSWETGDYGYTFGSGTRLTVV.

V and J are TRBV28 and TRBJ1-5; no firm D call. The ends were cut back, 2 bases at V and 7 bases at J, with 15 bases in the middle. The CDR3 loop spans 15 amino acids. From germline, CDR1 is MDHEN and CDR2 SYDVKM. CDR3 amino acids: CASSLAGVVRQPQHF. The CDR3, as DNA: TGTGCCAGCAGTTTAGCCGGGGTGGTTCGGCAGCCCCAGCATTTT.

This clone was counted a few times. The J gene is TRBJ2-7, the V gene TRBV21-1; TRBD1 is taken as the D call from the table, unchecked against the DNA. TRBV21-1 is labeled a pseudogene. The CDR3 is 16 residues long. The CDR3 is CASSSSEAGHSYEQYF. For the CDR3, the DNA is TGTGCCAGCAGCAGCTCTGAAGCAGGACACTCCTACGAGCAGTACTTC.

The chain combines TRBV28 with TRBJ2-2; possible D gene TRBD2, 5 bases. The germline gives CDR1 MDHEN, CDR2 SYDVKM. The V and J ends lost 7 bases and 0 bases respectively, with 12 bases between them. This CDR3 region has 15 residues. The CDR3: CASISSGTNTGELFF. The CDR3 nucleotides are TGTGCCAGCATCTCCAGCGGAACGAACACCGGGGAGCTGTTTTTT.

This CDR3 reads CASSTRDSPSGEQYF. Written as DNA, the CDR3 is TGTGCCAGTAGTACTCGGGACTCTCCTTCGGGGGAGCAGTACTTC. The rearrangement uses TRBV19 and TRBJ2-7, with D perhaps matching TRBD2 (6 bases). Germline loops: CDR1 LNHDA, CDR2 SQIVND (reference sequence). The CDR3 runs to 15 residues. V was clipped by 4 bases and J by 7 bases, with 20 bases between them.

The J gene is TRBJ2-5, the V gene TRBV14; D might be TRBD1 or TRBD2, each matching 5 bases. Trimming left V 0 bases short and J 8 bases short, with 16 bases between. Germline V lookup: CDR1 SGHDN, CDR2 FVKESK. The CDR3 contains 15 residues. The CDR3 loop is CASSQDLGPIFTQYF. The CDR3 coding sequence is TGTGCCAGCAGCCAAGATTTGGGACCCATTTTCACCCAGTACTTC.

This chain uses TRBV9 with TRBJ2-3; unclear D gene. Germline V gene sequence: CDR1 SGDLS, CDR2 YYNGEE. V was pared by 0 bases and J by 2 bases, with 4 bases between. The CDR3 loop spans 13 amino acids. The CDR3 loop reads CASSVDYTDTQYF. The CDR3 coding sequence is TGTGCCAGCAGCGTAGATTACACAGATACGCAGTATTTT. Drawing the rest from reference TRBV9 and TRBJ2-3, the complete variable domain is DSGVTQTPKHLITATGQRVTLRCSPRSGDLSVYWYQQSLDQGLQFLIQYYNGEERAKGNILERFSAQQFPDLHSELNLSSLELGDSALYFCASSVDYTDTQYFGPGTRLTVL.

This clone was recorded only once. The chain uses TRBV5-5 and TRBJ1-2, with D perhaps matching TRBD1 (5 bases). The CDR3 consists of 13 residues. Germline CDR1 SGHKS, CDR2 YYEKEE (reference sequence). The V end was cut by 4 bases, the J end by 7 bases, with 14 bases between. CDR3: CASSDYGGSGYTF. The CDR3 DNA is TGTGCCAGCAGCGACTACGGGGGGTCTGGCTACACCTTC.

The rearrangement links TRBV5-6 to TRBJ2-7; D not resolved. The germline gives CDR1 SGHDT, CDR2 YYEEEE. V was cut by 0 bases and J by 9 bases, with 19 bases left in between. This CDR3 comprises 15 residues. Here the CDR3 reads CASSLVRNPSSGQYF. The CDR3 DNA sequence: TGTGCCAGCAGCTTGGTTCGTAACCCCTCGAGTGGGCAGTACTTC.

This clone has just a few counts. The V call is TRBV28, the J call TRBJ1-4; weak D call: TRBD1 (6 bases). Trimming took 1 base from V and 3 from J, leaving 9 bases between them. CDR1 and CDR2 from the germline V gene are MDHEN and SYDVKM. The CDR3 is made up of 15 amino acids. CDR3 DNA sequence: TGTGCCAGCAGTTTATCCCAGGGGCCTAATGAAAAACTGTTTTTT. Protein sequence: CASSLSQGPNEKLFF.

This clone was seen a few times. The chain employs TRBV19 and TRBJ1-6, with TRBD1 matching over 7 bases. Germline V CDR1 and CDR2: LNHDA, SQIVND (reference sequence). This CDR3 region has 16 residues. With 4 bases clipped from V and 9 bases from J, the junction kept 12 bases outside the gene matches. The CDR3 DNA reads as TGTGCCAGTAGTAAGGGAGGGGACAGATCGACTTCACCCCTCCACTTT. It is translated as CASSKGGDRSTSPLHF.

The V call is TRBV9, the J call TRBJ2-7, with a weak D call TRBD1 (5 bases). Germline CDR1 and CDR2: SGDLS and YYNGEE. This CDR3 is built from 13 residues. V was cut by 0 bases and J by 6 bases, with 10 bases left in between. CDR3 coding DNA: TGTGCCAGCAGCGTAGACAGGAGTTTCGAGCAGTACTTC. Translated, it gives CASSVDRSFEQYF.